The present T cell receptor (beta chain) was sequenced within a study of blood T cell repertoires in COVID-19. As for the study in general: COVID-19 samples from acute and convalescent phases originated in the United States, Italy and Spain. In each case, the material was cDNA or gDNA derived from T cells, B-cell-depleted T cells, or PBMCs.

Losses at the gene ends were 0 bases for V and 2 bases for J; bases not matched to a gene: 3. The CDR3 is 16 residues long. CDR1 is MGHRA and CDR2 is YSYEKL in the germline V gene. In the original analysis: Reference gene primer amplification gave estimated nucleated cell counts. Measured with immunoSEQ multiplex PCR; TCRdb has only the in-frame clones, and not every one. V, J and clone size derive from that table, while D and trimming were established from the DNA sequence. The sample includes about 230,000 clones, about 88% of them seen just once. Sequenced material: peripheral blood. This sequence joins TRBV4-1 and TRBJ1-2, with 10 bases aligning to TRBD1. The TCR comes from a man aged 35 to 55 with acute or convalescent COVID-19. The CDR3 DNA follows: TGCGCCAGCAGCCAAGAGGGGACAGGGGCCAACTATGGCTACACCTTC. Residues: CASSQEGTGANYGYTF.